A selection of T cell receptor beta chains follows, all from one sample in a study of blood T cell repertoires in COVID-19. TCRdb keeps only in-frame clones here, not all; method: immunoSEQ multiplex PCR. The data hold roughly 280,000 clones, with roughly nine tenths observed a single time. Sequencing was done on a sample of PBMCs or T cells enriched from blood (not recorded which). Receptors were obtained from a woman aged 18-30 years who had recovered from COVID-19. Both conserved end residues are part of each CDR3. Each record gives: CDR3 DNA, CDR3 protein, J gene, D gene, V gene, clone size, CDR3 length. The D gene is left open where the match is weak. Clone size is shown for a subset of rows, as once, few, many or a class of expanded clone.

cdr3_nt: TGTGCCAGCAGCGTTCTACCACCGGGACAGGGGAGACTAGCGGGGGATTACGAGCAGTTCTTC
cdr3_aa: CASSVLPPGQGRLAGDYEQFF
j_call: TRBJ2-1
d_call: TRBD2
v_call: TRBV9
clone_size: -
cdr3_length: 21

cdr3_nt: TGTGCCAGCAGTTCCAGGGGCTCAACTAATGAAAAACTGTTTTTT
cdr3_aa: CASSSRGSTNEKLFF
j_call: TRBJ1-4
d_call: -
v_call: TRBV28
clone_size: -
cdr3_length: 15

cdr3_nt: TGTGCCAGCAGTTCCGACAGGGTGAATGAAGCTTTCTTT
cdr3_aa: CASSSDRVNEAFF
j_call: TRBJ1-1
d_call: TRBD1
v_call: TRBV5-4
clone_size: -
cdr3_length: 13

cdr3_nt: TGTGCCAGCTCACGTCCCGGACTAGGAGGCCAAGAGACCCAGTACTTC
cdr3_aa: CASSRPGLGGQETQYF
j_call: TRBJ2-5
d_call: TRBD2
v_call: TRBV18
clone_size: -
cdr3_length: 16

cdr3_nt: TGTGCCAGCAGCTCCCGGACGGACATGAACACTGAAGCTTTCTTT
cdr3_aa: CASSSRTDMNTEAFF
j_call: TRBJ1-1
d_call: -
v_call: TRBV7-9
clone_size: few
cdr3_length: 15

cdr3_nt: TGTGCCAGCAGTACTCCGGGACAGGGAAATTCACCCCTCCACTTT
cdr3_aa: CASSTPGQGNSPLHF
j_call: TRBJ1-6
d_call: TRBD1
v_call: TRBV6-5
clone_size: -
cdr3_length: 15

cdr3_nt: TGTGCCAGCAGCGCCTCGGGACAGCAAGAGACCCAGTACTTC
cdr3_aa: CASSASGQQETQYF
j_call: TRBJ2-5
d_call: TRBD1
v_call: TRBV7-9
clone_size: -
cdr3_length: 14

cdr3_nt: TGTGCCAGCAGTGCGAGCGGGGCTCGAAATACGCAGTATTTT
cdr3_aa: CASSASGARNTQYF
j_call: TRBJ2-3
d_call: TRBD2
v_call: TRBV2
clone_size: -
cdr3_length: 14

cdr3_nt: TGTGCCAGCAGCCAAAACAGGGACAACTATGGCTACACCTTC
cdr3_aa: CASSQNRDNYGYTF
j_call: TRBJ1-2
d_call: -
v_call: TRBV3-1/TRBV3-2
clone_size: -
cdr3_length: 14

cdr3_nt: TGTGCCAGCAGCCTGGACAGGGGGGTGAATGAAAAACTGTTTTTT
cdr3_aa: CASSLDRGVNEKLFF
j_call: TRBJ1-4
d_call: TRBD1
v_call: TRBV5-4
clone_size: -
cdr3_length: 15

cdr3_nt: TGTGCCAGCAGCCTCTCTAGCGGGGGGCAGGGTACGCAGTATTTT
cdr3_aa: CASSLSSGGQGTQYF
j_call: TRBJ2-3
d_call: TRBD2
v_call: TRBV9
clone_size: -
cdr3_length: 15

cdr3_nt: TGCAGTGCTAGTCCACCGGGACAGGGTGGGACCCAGTACTTC
cdr3_aa: CSASPPGQGGTQYF
j_call: TRBJ2-5
d_call: TRBD1
v_call: TRBV20-1
clone_size: -
cdr3_length: 14

cdr3_nt: TGTGCCAGCAGAGGAACAGGGGTCCACACCGGGGAGCTGTTTTTT
cdr3_aa: CASRGTGVHTGELFF
j_call: TRBJ2-2
d_call: TRBD1
v_call: TRBV7-6
clone_size: -
cdr3_length: 15

cdr3_nt: TGTGCCACCAGCAATAGACAGGGTAGCAACGAGCAGTACTTC
cdr3_aa: CATSNRQGSNEQYF
j_call: TRBJ2-7
d_call: TRBD1
v_call: TRBV15
clone_size: -
cdr3_length: 14

cdr3_nt: TGTGCCAGTCAAGTAGGGGGGGCGAACACCGGGGAGCTGTTTTTT
cdr3_aa: CASQVGGANTGELFF
j_call: TRBJ2-2
d_call: -
v_call: TRBV4-2
clone_size: -
cdr3_length: 15

cdr3_nt: TGTGCCAGCACCCCGGTGCAGAACACTGAAGCTTTCTTT
cdr3_aa: CASTPVQNTEAFF
j_call: TRBJ1-1
d_call: -
v_call: TRBV6-5
clone_size: -
cdr3_length: 13

cdr3_nt: TGTGCCAGCAGTGATCGAGCGGGGGCCATCACAGATACGCAGTATTTT
cdr3_aa: CASSDRAGAITDTQYF
j_call: TRBJ2-3
d_call: TRBD2
v_call: TRBV25-1
clone_size: -
cdr3_length: 16

cdr3_nt: TGTGCCAGCAGCGTAGGGGAGCGGGGGGGCTCACAAGAGACCCAGTACTTC
cdr3_aa: CASSVGERGGSQETQYF
j_call: TRBJ2-5
d_call: TRBD2
v_call: TRBV9
clone_size: -
cdr3_length: 17

cdr3_nt: TGTGCCAGCAGCTTAAGGGGCGGTGGGGGCTACACCTTC
cdr3_aa: CASSLRGGGGYTF
j_call: TRBJ1-2
d_call: -
v_call: TRBV7-3
clone_size: -
cdr3_length: 13

cdr3_nt: TGTGCCAGCAGCTTATCATCCTTCGGACTAGCGGAATCCTACGAGCAGTACTTC
cdr3_aa: CASSLSSFGLAESYEQYF
j_call: TRBJ2-7
d_call: TRBD2
v_call: TRBV7-9
clone_size: -
cdr3_length: 18

cdr3_nt: TGCGCCAGCAGCCGGGGCTTAGGCGGGGCTTACAATGAGCAGTTCTTC
cdr3_aa: CASSRGLGGAYNEQFF
j_call: TRBJ2-1
d_call: -
v_call: TRBV4-1
clone_size: -
cdr3_length: 16

cdr3_nt: TGTGCCAGCAGTTTCCAGGGTAACTATGGCTACACCTTC
cdr3_aa: CASSFQGNYGYTF
j_call: TRBJ1-2
d_call: -
v_call: TRBV12-3/TRBV12-4
clone_size: -
cdr3_length: 13

cdr3_nt: TGTGCCAGCAGCCGACCCCCGAGTCAGGGCACTGAAGCTTTCTTT
cdr3_aa: CASSRPPSQGTEAFF
j_call: TRBJ1-1
d_call: -
v_call: TRBV27
clone_size: -
cdr3_length: 15

cdr3_nt: TGTGCCAGCAGTCCATCACAGGGAAACACTGAAGCTTTCTTT
cdr3_aa: CASSPSQGNTEAFF
j_call: TRBJ1-1
d_call: -
v_call: TRBV27
clone_size: -
cdr3_length: 14

cdr3_nt: TGTGCCAGCAGCAAATCCGTCGGCTACACCTTC
cdr3_aa: CASSKSVGYTF
j_call: TRBJ1-2
d_call: -
v_call: TRBV21-1
clone_size: -
cdr3_length: 11

cdr3_nt: TGTGCCAGCAGTCTACAGTTCACTGAAGCTTTCTTT
cdr3_aa: CASSLQFTEAFF
j_call: TRBJ1-1
d_call: -
v_call: TRBV12-3/TRBV12-4
clone_size: many
cdr3_length: 12

cdr3_nt: TGTGCCACCAGCAGAGACCAAAACACTGAAGCTTTCTTT
cdr3_aa: CATSRDQNTEAFF
j_call: TRBJ1-1
d_call: -
v_call: TRBV15
clone_size: -
cdr3_length: 13

cdr3_nt: TGCGCCAGCAGCTTTGGACAGGGGGCATCAGATACGCAGTATTTT
cdr3_aa: CASSFGQGASDTQYF
j_call: TRBJ2-3
d_call: TRBD1
v_call: TRBV5-1
clone_size: -
cdr3_length: 15

cdr3_nt: TGCAGCGTGGTCCGGGACACAAACTACAATGAGCAGTTCTTC
cdr3_aa: CSVVRDTNYNEQFF
j_call: TRBJ2-1
d_call: -
v_call: TRBV29-1
clone_size: -
cdr3_length: 14

cdr3_nt: TGTGCCAGCAGCCGAGCGGGGGGGCCTGGAGAGACCCAGTACTTC
cdr3_aa: CASSRAGGPGETQYF
j_call: TRBJ2-5
d_call: TRBD2
v_call: TRBV7-3
clone_size: -
cdr3_length: 15

cdr3_nt: TGTGCCAGCACGTTGGACAGGGGCAGACAGCCCCAGCATTTT
cdr3_aa: CASTLDRGRQPQHF
j_call: TRBJ1-5
d_call: TRBD1
v_call: TRBV2
clone_size: -
cdr3_length: 14

cdr3_nt: TGCGCCAGCAGCTCCGATGCGGGGGGCAACAGCTACGAGCAGTACTTC
cdr3_aa: CASSSDAGGNSYEQYF
j_call: TRBJ2-7
d_call: TRBD2
v_call: TRBV5-1
clone_size: -
cdr3_length: 16

cdr3_nt: TGTGCCAGCAGCCAAGCCCCTAGCCATGTCAGTGGGGAAGAGACCCAGTACTTC
cdr3_aa: CASSQAPSHVSGEETQYF
j_call: TRBJ2-5
d_call: -
v_call: TRBV3-1/TRBV3-2
clone_size: -
cdr3_length: 18

cdr3_nt: TGCGCCAGCAGCTGGGGAAGGGGTGCGAACACCGGGGAGCTGTTTTTT
cdr3_aa: CASSWGRGANTGELFF
j_call: TRBJ2-2
d_call: -
v_call: TRBV5-1
clone_size: once
cdr3_length: 16

cdr3_nt: TGTGCCAGCAGCAAAGGACAGGGGGCGGTAGGCTACACCTTC
cdr3_aa: CASSKGQGAVGYTF
j_call: TRBJ1-2
d_call: TRBD1
v_call: TRBV6-5
clone_size: -
cdr3_length: 14

cdr3_nt: TGCGCCAGCAGCCGGATTAGCGGGGGGTTCTACAATGAGCAGTTCTTC
cdr3_aa: CASSRISGGFYNEQFF
j_call: TRBJ2-1
d_call: TRBD2
v_call: TRBV5-1
clone_size: -
cdr3_length: 16

cdr3_nt: TGTGCCAGCAGGCCCTTTAGGGGGGGACTAGGCTATGGCTACACCTTC
cdr3_aa: CASRPFRGGLGYGYTF
j_call: TRBJ1-2
d_call: -
v_call: TRBV28
clone_size: -
cdr3_length: 16

cdr3_nt: TGTGCCAGCAGCCCCGGGGGGGGCGTCGGCTACACCTTC
cdr3_aa: CASSPGGGVGYTF
j_call: TRBJ1-2
d_call: -
v_call: TRBV9
clone_size: -
cdr3_length: 13

cdr3_nt: TGTGCCAGCAGTAGACAGGGAGGCAATCAGCCCCAGCATTTT
cdr3_aa: CASSRQGGNQPQHF
j_call: TRBJ1-5
d_call: TRBD1
v_call: TRBV7-2
clone_size: -
cdr3_length: 14

cdr3_nt: TGTGCCTGCCTCGGGACTAAACGAAAGGAAGACACTGAAGCTTTCTTT
cdr3_aa: CACLGTKRKEDTEAFF
j_call: TRBJ1-1
d_call: -
v_call: TRBV30
clone_size: -
cdr3_length: 16

cdr3_nt: TGTGCCAGCAGTTTCATCTCGGGTGGGGGGAAGCCCCAGCATTTT
cdr3_aa: CASSFISGGGKPQHF
j_call: TRBJ1-5
d_call: -
v_call: TRBV28
clone_size: -
cdr3_length: 15

cdr3_nt: TGTGCCAGCAGTTTAACCGGTCGGAGTAATTCACCCCTCCACTTT
cdr3_aa: CASSLTGRSNSPLHF
j_call: TRBJ1-6
d_call: -
v_call: TRBV28
clone_size: -
cdr3_length: 15

cdr3_nt: TGCAGTGCTAGACGCGGCAATGAGCAGTTCTTC
cdr3_aa: CSARRGNEQFF
j_call: TRBJ2-1
d_call: -
v_call: TRBV20-1
clone_size: -
cdr3_length: 11

cdr3_nt: TGCGCCAGCAGCGTGGGACACCATGTGGGGAACACTGAAGCTTTCTTT
cdr3_aa: CASSVGHHVGNTEAFF
j_call: TRBJ1-1
d_call: -
v_call: TRBV5-1
clone_size: -
cdr3_length: 16

cdr3_nt: TGTGCCAGCAGACTGGACAGGGCTTCCTACGAGCAGTACTTC
cdr3_aa: CASRLDRASYEQYF
j_call: TRBJ2-7
d_call: TRBD1
v_call: TRBV2
clone_size: -
cdr3_length: 14

cdr3_nt: TGCGCCAGCAGACCCGGGACAGGGACTGGGGCCAACGTCCTGACTTTC
cdr3_aa: CASRPGTGTGANVLTF
j_call: TRBJ2-6
d_call: TRBD1
v_call: TRBV5-1
clone_size: -
cdr3_length: 16

cdr3_nt: TGTGCCAGCAGGGGATGGGGGGATGAAAAACTGTTTTTT
cdr3_aa: CASRGWGDEKLFF
j_call: TRBJ1-4
d_call: -
v_call: TRBV27
clone_size: -
cdr3_length: 13

cdr3_nt: TGTGCCAGCAGCCAAGATCTAGGACAGGGCACAGATACGCAGTATTTT
cdr3_aa: CASSQDLGQGTDTQYF
j_call: TRBJ2-3
d_call: TRBD1
v_call: TRBV3-1/TRBV3-2
clone_size: -
cdr3_length: 16

cdr3_nt: TGTGCCAGTAGTATCGGTTTCGGTGAAGCTTTCTTT
cdr3_aa: CASSIGFGEAFF
j_call: TRBJ1-1
d_call: -
v_call: TRBV19
clone_size: few
cdr3_length: 12

cdr3_nt: TGCGCCAGCAGCTTGGAGTTGTCGGGACAGGGCACTGAAGCTTTCTTT
cdr3_aa: CASSLELSGQGTEAFF
j_call: TRBJ1-1
d_call: TRBD1
v_call: TRBV5-1
clone_size: -
cdr3_length: 16

cdr3_nt: TGTGCTAACCCTTGGGGCAGGGGTTACAATGAGCAGTTCTTC
cdr3_aa: CANPWGRGYNEQFF
j_call: TRBJ2-1
d_call: -
v_call: TRBV12-5
clone_size: once
cdr3_length: 14

cdr3_nt: TGTGCCTGGAGTGTACGGGGGGATACGCAGTATTTT
cdr3_aa: CAWSVRGDTQYF
j_call: TRBJ2-3
d_call: -
v_call: TRBV30
clone_size: -
cdr3_length: 12

cdr3_nt: TGTGCCAGCAGCGCCATTCCGGGACAGGGGACGTATAATTCACCCCTCCACTTT
cdr3_aa: CASSAIPGQGTYNSPLHF
j_call: TRBJ1-6
d_call: TRBD1
v_call: TRBV3-1/TRBV3-2
clone_size: -
cdr3_length: 18

cdr3_nt: TGTGCCAGCAGTAACCCCGGGACTAGCGGCTACGAGCAGTACTTC
cdr3_aa: CASSNPGTSGYEQYF
j_call: TRBJ2-7
d_call: TRBD2
v_call: TRBV6-5
clone_size: once
cdr3_length: 15